This entry is about one T cell receptor (beta chain). Its antigen is currently unknown. This CDR3 has 13 amino acids. Trimming pared 7 bases from V and 1 base from J, leaving 10 bases between. Amplification by 5'RACE using constant-segment primers produced TCR alpha and TCR beta cDNA libraries that carried sample barcodes and UMIs. TCRdb analysed the 5' RACE reads with MiXCR anew, one entry per CDR3 protein. The table has 450,000 or so distinct CDR3 sequences, approximately 25% seen once. The sample belongs to a study of T-cell memory formation after mild COVID-19. General study findings and limits: While clones contracting from day 15 to 85 were balanced between CD4 and CD8, later expanders leaned CD4+.

This sequence joins TRBV12-3 or TRBV12-4 and TRBJ1-1, with D uncertain. This clonotype was obtained from an adult woman who had mild COVID-19 (a few samples of this study predate the infection). Cell type and time point are not known. What was sequenced was PBMCs or a T cell subset sorted from them (not recorded which). The CDR3 coding sequence is TGTGCCAGCAACCGACGGGGGAACACTGAAGCTTTCTTT. Its translation is CASNRRGNTEAFF.